A single sample is the source of the 28 T cell receptor beta chains below, sequenced in a study of identical twins. MiXCR, run by TCRdb on the 5' RACE reads, gives a single entry per CDR3 protein. The sample yields just over 500,000 distinct CDR3 sequences, less than 25% seen once. This same sample was also taken into another study, of T cells expressing NK-cell markers.

The specimen sequenced was CD4+ T cells sorted from blood. The receptors were gathered from a woman in her late teens or twenties in good health.

This clonotype came up many times. The chain carries TRBV5-1 and TRBJ1-1; no reliable D call. Trimming cost V 0 bases and J 0 bases, with 6 bases left between them. Germline V gene sequence: CDR1 SGHRS, CDR2 YFSETQ. The CDR3 contains 14 residues. The CDR3 protein is CASSLGTMNTEAFF. The CDR3 DNA follows: TGCGCCAGCAGCTTGGGCACCATGAACACTGAAGCTTTCTTT.

This clonotype has more than one count but fewer than ten. This chain's CDR3 is CASSSEFTINNEQFF. In nucleotides, the CDR3 is TGTGCCAGCAGTTCCGAATTTACCATAAACAATGAGCAGTTCTTC. The chain combines TRBV6-5 with TRBJ2-1; no firm D call. Germline CDR1 reads MNHEY; CDR2 reads SVGAGI. The CDR3 extends over 15 amino acids. V shed 4 bases and J shed 5 bases, with 15 bases lying between them.

This clonotype was seen a few times. The gene calls are TRBV6-1 and TRBJ2-7, with TRBD2 identical over 10 bases. Germline CDR1 reads MNHNS; CDR2 reads SASEGT. Germline trimming cut 6 bases from V and 3 bases from J; bases unmatched to any gene: 8. The CDR3 is 15 residues long. CDR3 in DNA: TGTGCCAGCAGCAAGCTACTAGCGGGGCTCTACGAGCAGTACTTC. It translates to CASSKLLAGLYEQYF.

This clonotype occurred a few times. The rearrangement uses TRBV20-1 and TRBJ2-1, with TRBD2 as a possible D gene (6 bases). The CDR3 runs to 14 residues. Germline V gene sequence: CDR1 DFQATT, CDR2 SNEGSKA (reference sequence). The V and J ends lost 4 bases and 0 bases respectively, with 10 bases between them. The DNA for the CDR3 is TGCAGTGCTAAGATTAGCGGCTCCTACAATGAGCAGTTCTTC. This translates into CSAKISGSYNEQFF.

This clonotype has a count of ten or more. The rearrangement joins TRBV4-3 to TRBJ2-1; D may match TRBD1 or TRBD2 (5 bases each). Germline values: CDR1 LGHNA, CDR2 YSLEER. V was cut by 1 base and J by 3 bases, with 10 bases left in between. The CDR3 totals 15 residues. The CDR3 spells CASSQGDHYYNEQFF. For the CDR3, the DNA is TGCGCCAGCAGCCAAGGGGACCATTACTACAATGAGCAGTTCTTC.

At least ten counts were recorded for this clonotype. The chain uses TRBV29-1 and TRBJ2-7; 10 nucleotides agree with TRBD1. CDR3 length equals 12 residues. The germline V gene has CDR1 SQVTM and CDR2 ANQGSEA. The J segment lost 2 bases and the V segment lost 6 bases, leaving 1 base of the junction unmatched. The CDR3 DNA reads as TGCAGCGTGGGACAGGGGACCTACGAGCAGTACTTC. It specifies CSVGQGTYEQYF.

V and J are TRBV6-2 or TRBV6-3 and TRBJ2-1, with D perhaps TRBD1 (6 bases). Trimming removed 6 bases from V and 7 bases from J, with 22 bases in between. Germline assignment: CDR1 MNHEY and CDR2 SVGEGT. This CDR3 has 16 amino acids. CDR3 loop: CASRPPAGAHRNEQFF. DNA of the CDR3: TGTGCCAGCAGGCCCCCCGCAGGGGCCCATAGGAATGAGCAGTTCTTC.

This clonotype was found a few times. The V and J genes are TRBV20-1 and TRBJ2-7; D uncertain. Germline V gene sequence: CDR1 DFQATT, CDR2 SNEGSKA (reference sequence). Deletions cut 6 bases from V and 4 bases from J, with 10 bases between. The CDR3 extends over 11 amino acids. The CDR3 reads CSAEVKYEQYF. Here the CDR3 DNA reads TGCAGTGCCGAGGTCAAATACGAGCAGTACTTC.

V gene TRBV12-3 or TRBV12-4 combines with J gene TRBJ2-2; D not certain. Trimming took off 9 bases at V and 5 bases at J, with 13 bases between the two ends. The CDR3 covers 13 residues. For the CDR3, the DNA is TGTGCCAGTTCACGAGGAGAAACCGGGGAGCTGTTTTTT. Protein sequence: CASSRGETGELFF.

This clonotype came up a few times. The chain uses TRBV12-3 or TRBV12-4 and TRBJ2-1; D may correspond to TRBD1 or TRBD2 (5 bases each). This CDR3 spans 15 amino acids. V lost 6 bases to trimming and J lost 2 bases, with 14 bases between them. The CDR3 DNA is TGTGCCAGCAGGAGACCAGGGACGGCCTACAATGAGCAGTTCTTC. As protein: CASRRPGTAYNEQFF.

This clonotype was picked up a small number of times. This chain links TRBV27 with TRBJ2-1; D may correspond to TRBD1 or TRBD2 (5 bases each). Germline values: CDR1 MNHEY, CDR2 SMNVEV (reference sequence). The CDR3 spans 15 residues. V was trimmed by 5 bases and J by 6 bases, leaving 17 bases between them. CDR3 nucleotide sequence: TGTGCCAGCAGTATCCACGGGACGAATACCAATGAGCAGTTCTTC. Protein sequence: CASSIHGTNTNEQFF.

The chain joins TRBV7-6 to TRBJ2-7; TRBD1 matches 7 bases. V dropped 1 base and J dropped 4; count of bases not matched to a gene: 7. Germline assignment: CDR1 SGHVS and CDR2 FNYEAQ. The CDR3 is 15 residues long. CDR3 amino acids: CASSLEGTASYEQYF. CDR3 sequence (DNA): TGTGCCAGCAGCTTAGAGGGGACAGCCTCGTACGAGCAGTACTTC.

The chain has TRBV20-1 and TRBJ1-2, with D unresolved. V was trimmed by 4 bases and J by 3 bases, leaving 12 bases between them. The CDR3 is 13 residues long. CDR1 and CDR2 (germline): DFQATT, SNEGSKA (reference sequence). The CDR3 here is CSATHIGYYGYTF. The CDR3 nucleotides read TGCAGTGCTACTCACATCGGGTACTATGGCTACACCTTC.

V usage is TRBV15 and J usage is TRBJ2-1; D is undetermined. Germline values: CDR1 LNHNV, CDR2 YYDKDF (reference sequence). V dropped 2 bases and J dropped 3 bases, with 2 bases sitting between them. The CDR3 has 12 residues. CDR3 bases: TGTGCCACCAGCAGATACTACAATGAGCAGTTCTTC. The encoded protein is CATSRYYNEQFF.

This chain uses TRBV20-1 with TRBJ2-5, with a possible D match to TRBD2 (5 bases). With 6 bases removed from V and 3 bases from J, the gap between germline ends came to 11 bases. This CDR3 has 12 amino acids. In germline, CDR1 is DFQATT, CDR2 SNEGSKA (reference sequence). The CDR3 region is CSAGRGKETQYF. The CDR3 nucleotides read TGCAGTGCAGGACGGGGAAAAGAGACCCAGTACTTC.

This clonotype appeared a few times. The V and J genes are TRBV3-1 and TRBJ1-6, with 10 bases aligning to TRBD1. J lost 9 bases, V lost 4 bases, and 3 bases had no gene match. Looked up from germline, CDR1 is LGHDT and CDR2 is YNNKEL (reference sequence). This CDR3 is built from 14 residues. In DNA, the CDR3 is TGTGCCAGCAGCCGACAGGGGGCTGCTTCACCCCTCCACTTT. Translated, it gives CASSRQGAASPLHF.

In this sample, this clonotype turned up a few times. The chain links TRBV20-1 to TRBJ2-2; tentatively, D is TRBD2 (5 bases). The CDR3 is 15 amino acids. Deletions cut 3 bases from V and 1 base from J, with 12 bases between. Germline V CDR1 and CDR2: DFQATT, SNEGSKA (reference sequence). The CDR3 DNA sequence: TGCAGTGCTAGTGTCGGCGGGTGGAACACCGGGGAGCTGTTTTTT. Residues: CSASVGGWNTGELFF.

The chain is built from TRBV20-1 and TRBJ1-1, with 7 bases identical to TRBD1. The CDR3 extends over 15 amino acids. Germline CDR1 reads DFQATT; CDR2 reads SNEGSKA (reference sequence). V shed 3 bases, J shed 7 bases, and the junction held 14 bases outside the gene matches. In DNA, the CDR3 is TGCAGTGCTAGGATAGCAAAGGGGGCGCGGAGTGAAGCTTTCTTT. It translates to CSARIAKGARSEAFF.

This clonotype was seen a few times. J is TRBJ1-2 and V is TRBV7-2, with D unclear. CDR1 SGHTA and CDR2 FQGNSA come from the germline V gene. The CDR3 totals 15 residues. V was pared by 4 bases and J by 7 bases, with 19 bases between. DNA for the CDR3: TGTGCCAGCAGCTCCCGTCAGACTAGCTACTCTGGCTACACCTTC. This encodes CASSSRQTSYSGYTF.

Concerning this clonotype: A read error may explain this, as a much larger clone is one base away. The gene calls are TRBV15 and TRBJ1-1, with D perhaps TRBD1 (6 bases). This CDR3 is 14 amino acids long. Germline assignment: CDR1 LNHNV and CDR2 YYDKDF (reference sequence). Written as DNA, the CDR3 is TGTGCCACCAGCGAAGGACAGAGGAACAATGAAGCTTTCTTT. It is translated as CATSEGQRNNEAFF.

This clonotype was recorded many times. The rearrangement uses TRBV7-9 and TRBJ1-1; D remains ambiguous. The CDR3 is made up of 13 amino acids. Germline V gene sequence: CDR1 SEHNR, CDR2 FQNEAQ (reference sequence). Trimming cost V 2 bases and J 4 bases, with 8 bases left between them. The CDR3 sequence: CASSLSTTTEAFF. In DNA form, the CDR3 reads TGTGCCAGCAGCTTATCGACAACCACTGAAGCTTTCTTT.

This chain's CDR3 is CASIPGTSGSYEQFF. The CDR3 DNA reads as TGTGCCAGCATCCCCGGGACTAGCGGGAGTTATGAGCAGTTCTTC. The rearrangement uses TRBV6-1 and TRBJ2-1, with 14 nucleotides matching TRBD2. Germline V gene lookup returns CDR1 MNHNS and CDR2 SASEGT. CDR3 length: 15 amino acids. Germline trimming cut 7 bases from V and 8 bases from J; bases unmatched to any gene: 7.

In DNA form, the CDR3 reads TGCGCCAGCAGCTGGGGCGCGGACAGGGACGATGGCTACACCTTC. Translated: CASSWGADRDDGYTF. The chain joins TRBV5-1 to TRBJ1-2, with 8 bases that match TRBD1. The V segment lost 3 bases and the J segment 6 bases; nucleotides outside the gene matches: 10. This CDR3 is 15 amino acids long. The germline V gene encodes CDR1 SGHRS and CDR2 YFSETQ.

The chain is built from TRBV5-1 and TRBJ2-7, with 8 bases fitting TRBD2. Germline CDR1 SGHRS, CDR2 YFSETQ. The CDR3 is 14 residues long. The V and J ends lost 4 bases and 3 bases, in that order; junction bases with no gene match: 6. This chain's CDR3 is CASSKGSGIYEQYF. The CDR3 nucleotides read TGCGCCAGCAGCAAGGGTAGCGGGATCTACGAGCAGTACTTC.

This clonotype was picked up many times. V is TRBV20-1 and J is TRBJ2-1, with 8 bases fitting TRBD2. The V segment lost 6 bases and the J segment 0 bases; nucleotides outside the gene matches: 1. CDR1 is DFQATT and CDR2 is SNEGSKA in the germline V gene (reference sequence). CDR3 length: 13 amino acids. In DNA form, the CDR3 reads TGCAGTGCCGGGACTAGCTCCTACAATGAGCAGTTCTTC. This encodes CSAGTSSYNEQFF.

The chain joins TRBV15 to TRBJ2-7, with D maybe TRBD2 (7 bases). The V gene lost 0 bases and the J gene lost 1 base, with 16 bases spanning the gap. The CDR3 spans 17 residues. Germline V lookup: CDR1 LNHNV, CDR2 YYDKDF (reference sequence). The CDR3 sequence is CATSRDYRGALSYEQYF. CDR3 bases: TGTGCCACCAGCAGAGATTATCGGGGGGCTCTTTCCTACGAGCAGTACTTC.

V is TRBV20-1 and J is TRBJ2-7; the D gene is possibly TRBD1 (5 bases). V shed 6 bases and J shed 4 bases, with 19 bases lying between them. The CDR3 totals 14 residues. Germline lookup yields CDR1 DFQATT and CDR2 SNEGSKA (reference sequence). The CDR3: CSALPQGLGYEQYF. CDR3 nucleotide sequence: TGCAGTGCCCTCCCCCAGGGTTTGGGTTACGAGCAGTACTTC.

The chain combines TRBV12-3 or TRBV12-4 with TRBJ1-2; D is unclear. The V end was cut by 6 bases, the J end by 2 bases, with 10 bases between. The CDR3 is made up of 13 amino acids. CDR3: CASSRPMNYGYTF. The DNA of the CDR3 is TGTGCCAGCAGCCGACCAATGAACTATGGCTACACCTTC.